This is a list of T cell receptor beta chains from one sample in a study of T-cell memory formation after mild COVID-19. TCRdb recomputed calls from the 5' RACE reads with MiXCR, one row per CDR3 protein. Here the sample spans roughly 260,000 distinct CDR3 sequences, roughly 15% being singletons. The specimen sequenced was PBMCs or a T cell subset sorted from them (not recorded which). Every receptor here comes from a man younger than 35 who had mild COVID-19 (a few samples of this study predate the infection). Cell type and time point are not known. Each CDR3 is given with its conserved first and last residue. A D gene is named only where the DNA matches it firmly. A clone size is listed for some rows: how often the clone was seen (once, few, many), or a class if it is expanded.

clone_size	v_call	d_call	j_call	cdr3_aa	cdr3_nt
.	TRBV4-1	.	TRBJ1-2	CARSQQGRKYGYTF	TGCGCCAGAAGCCAGCAGGGCCGAAAGTATGGCTACACCTTC
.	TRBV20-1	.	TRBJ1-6	CSTPAGRGNSPLHF	TGCAGTACTCCCGCCGGGCGGGGAAATTCACCCCTCCACTTT
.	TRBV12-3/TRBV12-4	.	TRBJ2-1	CASRTRAGSGNEQFF	TGTGCCAGCAGGACCAGGGCGGGCTCGGGCAATGAGCAGTTCTTC
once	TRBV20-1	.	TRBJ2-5	CSAREAERQETQYF	TGCAGTGCTAGAGAGGCGGAGCGACAAGAGACCCAGTACTTC
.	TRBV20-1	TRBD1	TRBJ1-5	CSAGDREQPQHF	TGCAGTGCTGGGGACAGGGAGCAGCCCCAGCATTTT
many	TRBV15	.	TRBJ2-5	CATSRDGGQQETQYF	TGTGCCACCAGCAGAGATGGGGGACAACAAGAGACCCAGTACTTC
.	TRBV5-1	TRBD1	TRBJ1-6	CASRDGQGTNSPLHF	TGCGCCAGCAGGGACGGACAGGGGACGAATTCACCCCTCCACTTT
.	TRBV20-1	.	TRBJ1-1	CSARGSGAMNTEAFF	TGCAGTGCTAGAGGATCGGGGGCAATGAACACTGAAGCTTTCTTT
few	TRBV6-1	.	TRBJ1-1	CASRPTPNTEAFF	TGTGCCAGCAGACCCACACCGAACACTGAAGCTTTCTTT
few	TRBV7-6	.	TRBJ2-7	CASSSRSGEQYF	TGTGCCAGCAGCTCCCGTTCGGGCGAGCAGTACTTC
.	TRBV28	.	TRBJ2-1	CASSKGGAFRGNEQFF	TGTGCCAGCAGCAAGGGGGGGGCTTTTCGAGGCAATGAGCAGTTCTTC
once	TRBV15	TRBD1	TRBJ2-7	CATSSKTGATYEQYF	TGTGCCACCAGCAGTAAAACAGGGGCTACCTACGAGCAGTACTTC
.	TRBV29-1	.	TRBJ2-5	CSLGGETQYF	TGCAGCCTTGGGGGGGAGACCCAGTACTTC
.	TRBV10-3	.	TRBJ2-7	CAISVIGPTGSYEQYF	TGTGCCATCAGTGTGATTGGTCCGACAGGCTCCTACGAGCAGTACTTC
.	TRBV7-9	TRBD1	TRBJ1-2	CASSLGDRGGGYTF	TGTGCCAGCAGCTTAGGGGACAGGGGAGGCGGCTACACCTTC
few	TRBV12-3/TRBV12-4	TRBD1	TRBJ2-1	CASSLKVLGQGGNEQFF	TGTGCCAGCAGTTTAAAGGTACTCGGACAGGGCGGCAATGAGCAGTTCTTC
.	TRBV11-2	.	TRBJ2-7	CASSAGLDYEQYF	TGTGCCAGCAGCGCGGGACTGGACTACGAGCAGTACTTC
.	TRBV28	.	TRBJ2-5	CASTPVGGRAQTQYF	TGTGCCAGCACCCCGGTTGGGGGGCGCGCACAGACCCAGTACTTC
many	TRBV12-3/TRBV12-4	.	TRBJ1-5	CASSPSGGNQPQHF	TGTGCCAGCAGCCCGAGCGGAGGCAATCAGCCCCAGCATTTT
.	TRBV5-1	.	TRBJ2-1	CASSLDVGNEQFF	TGCGCCAGCAGCTTGGATGTGGGCAATGAGCAGTTCTTC
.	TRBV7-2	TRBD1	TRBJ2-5	CASSSGGQGWETQYF	TGTGCCAGCAGCTCAGGCGGACAGGGTTGGGAGACCCAGTACTTC
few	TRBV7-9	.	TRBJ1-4	CASSLGGNEKLFF	TGTGCCAGCAGCTTAGGAGGGAATGAAAAACTGTTTTTT
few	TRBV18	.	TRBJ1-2	CASSPDNLGYGYTF	TGTGCCAGCTCACCGGATAATTTAGGCTATGGCTACACCTTC
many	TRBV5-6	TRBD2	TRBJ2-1	CASSSTSGEFTYNEQFF	TGTGCCAGCAGCTCGACTAGCGGGGAGTTTACATACAATGAGCAGTTCTTC
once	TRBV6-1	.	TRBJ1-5	CASSERFYSNQPQRF	TGTGCCAGCAGTGAAAGGTTTTATAGCAATCAGCCCCAGCGTTTT
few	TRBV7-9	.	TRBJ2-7	CASSLGDAPAYEQYF	TGTGCCAGCAGCTTAGGGGACGCACCCGCCTACGAGCAGTACTTC
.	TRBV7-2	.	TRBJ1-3	CASSSYFNTIYF	TGTGCCAGCAGCTCGTATTTTAACACCATATATTTT
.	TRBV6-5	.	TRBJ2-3	CASSYQETDTQYF	TGTGCCAGCAGTTACCAGGAGACAGATACGCAGTATTTT
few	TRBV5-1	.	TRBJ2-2	CASSLLPANTGELFF	TGCGCCAGCAGCTTGCTGCCGGCGAACACCGGGGAGCTGTTTTTT
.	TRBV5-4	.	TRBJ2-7	CASSSHTAASYEQYF	TGTGCCAGCAGCTCCCACACGGCCGCCTCCTACGAGCAGTACTTC
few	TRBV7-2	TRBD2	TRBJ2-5	CASSLALAGASEETQYF	TGTGCCAGCAGCTTAGCACTAGCGGGGGCCTCGGAAGAGACCCAGTACTTC
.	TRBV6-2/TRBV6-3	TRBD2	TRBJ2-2	CASRPLAGLNTGELFF	TGTGCCAGCAGACCCCTAGCGGGGCTAAACACCGGGGAGCTGTTTTTT
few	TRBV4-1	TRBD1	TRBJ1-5	CASSQGRGSTGENQPQHF	TGCGCCAGCAGCCAAGGGAGGGGTTCAACAGGGGAGAATCAGCCCCAGCATTTT
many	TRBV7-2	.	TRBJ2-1	CASSTTQGIHEQFF	TGTGCCAGCAGCACGACCCAGGGGATTCATGAGCAGTTCTTC